Shown below are 32 T cell receptor beta chains from a single sample sequenced in a study of HIV-infected patients and healthy controls. Follow-up blood was drawn about 14 weeks, roughly three months, after antiretroviral therapy began. Whole blood was used without fractionation, so all unsorted peripheral T cells were included. Alpha and beta constant-region primers primed reverse transcription of about 470 ng RNA. Using multiplexing indices, alpha and beta chain libraries were generated apart by chain-specific third strand synthesis. Each CDR3 protein gets one entry after TCRdb re-called the 5' RACE reads with MiXCR. The table includes some 9,300 distinct CDR3 sequences, roughly 5.7% detected once. Sequenced material: blood, taken during antiretroviral therapy. Source of these receptors: an adult with HIV infection. The donor label of this sample is uncertain.

This clonotype was counted at least ten times. The chain has TRBV9 and TRBJ2-7, with TRBD1 as a possible D gene (9 bases). The CDR3 length is 16 residues. The V gene's germline CDR1 is SGDLS and CDR2 YYNGEE. V was trimmed by 2 bases and J by 3 bases, leaving 18 bases between them. CDR3 DNA: TGTGCCAGCAGCGTCTCGGGGGGGACAGGGATCTACGAGCAGTACTTC. Translating gives CASSVSGGTGIYEQYF.

The chain couples TRBV3-1 to TRBJ1-4; weak D call: TRBD1 (5 bases). CDR1 is LGHDT, CDR2 YNNKEL, per germline (reference sequence). Trimming removed 8 bases at V and 5 bases at J, with 12 bases between. The CDR3 has 13 residues. CDR3 region: CASRGSGNEKLFF. CDR3 nucleotides: TGTGCCAGCCGGGGGTCGGGAAATGAAAAACTGTTTTTT.

This clonotype rates as medium-sized. The chain links TRBV6-2 or TRBV6-3 to TRBJ1-5; a weak D match, TRBD1 (5 bases). Germline CDR1 is MNHEY and CDR2 is SVGEGT. Between the trimmed V and J ends, which lost 6 bases and 7 bases, there was a span of 19 bases. The CDR3 consists of 15 residues. The CDR3 sequence: CASRPGQGRGQPQHF. CDR3 nucleotides: TGTGCCAGCAGGCCCGGCCAGGGTCGTGGACAGCCCCAGCATTTT.

The table lists this clonotype with many counts. V usage is TRBV2 and J usage is TRBJ2-5, with a possible D match to TRBD1 (5 bases). Germline assignment: CDR1 SNHLY and CDR2 FYNNEI. V dropped 6 bases and J dropped 2 bases, with 16 bases sitting between them. The CDR3 length is 15 residues. The CDR3, as DNA: TGTGCCAGCAGCCAGGGTAGCCTTGCTCAAGAGACCCAGTACTTC. It yields the protein CASSQGSLAQETQYF.

This clonotype is judged large. The chain employs TRBV13 and TRBJ2-3; the D is unclear. The CDR3 contains 14 residues. Between the trimmed V and J ends, which lost 9 bases and 2 bases, there was a span of 15 bases. CDR1 PRHDT and CDR2 FYEKMQ come from the germline V gene (reference sequence). The CDR3 spells CASGPEGDTDTQYF. The CDR3 DNA follows: TGTGCCAGTGGCCCGGAAGGAGACACAGATACGCAGTATTTT.

By frequency in the sample, this clonotype is medium-sized. The chain carries TRBV10-2 and TRBJ2-3; TRBD2 is a possible D gene (6 bases). V shed 7 bases and J shed 0 bases, with 20 bases lying between them. Germline CDR1 and CDR2: WSHSY and SAAADI. The CDR3 length is 17 residues. Written as DNA, the CDR3 is TGCGCCAGCATTCATCCGATGGACTACAGTAGCACAGATACGCAGTATTTT. Its translation: CASIHPMDYSSTDTQYF.

This clonotype was seen ten or more times. The rearrangement links TRBV4-3 to TRBJ2-5, with D hard to call. The CDR3 runs 14 residues. Germline CDR1 is LGHNA and CDR2 is YSLEER. V lost 0 bases to trimming and J lost 2 bases, with 7 bases between them. Here the CDR3 DNA reads TGCGCCAGCAGCCAAGAAATTCGACAAGAGACCCAGTACTTC. It encodes CASSQEIRQETQYF.

This clonotype occurred many times. J is TRBJ2-1 and V is TRBV5-4; the match to TRBD2 covers 7 bases. The CDR3 loop spans 14 amino acids. The germline CDR1 and CDR2 sequences are SGHNT and YYREEE (reference sequence). Trimming took 2 bases from V and 7 from J; bases not matched to a gene: 6. CDR3 protein: CASSFTLAGNEQFF. DNA of the CDR3: TGTGCCAGCAGCTTTACTTTAGCGGGTAATGAGCAGTTCTTC.

This clonotype was found many times. The CDR3 loop reads CASSQGRYPPPNNEQFF. CDR3 DNA: TGTGCCAGCAGCCAAGGGAGGTACCCCCCCCCCAACAATGAGCAGTTCTTC. The genes are TRBV3-1 and TRBJ2-1, with D possibly TRBD2 on 5 matching bases. Germline V CDR1 and CDR2: LGHDT, YNNKEL (reference sequence). Trimming pared 1 base from V and 5 bases from J, leaving 18 bases between. The CDR3 sequence is 17 residues long.

By share, this clonotype counts as medium-sized. The rearrangement uses TRBV30 and TRBJ1-1; the D gene is possibly TRBD1 (6 bases). Trimming cost V 5 bases and J 4 bases, with 14 bases left between them. CDR1 is GTSNPN, CDR2 SVGIG, per germline (reference sequence). The CDR3 covers 13 residues. CDR3 protein: CAWAKQGSTEAFF. For the CDR3, the DNA is TGTGCCTGGGCCAAACAGGGTTCCACTGAAGCTTTCTTT.

The CDR3 loop is CASTAGGGTDTQYF. The CDR3 coding sequence is TGTGCCAGCACCGCAGGGGGCGGCACAGATACGCAGTATTTT. The chain uses TRBV7-2 and TRBJ2-3; 8 nucleotides align to TRBD1. Germline V lookup: CDR1 SGHTA, CDR2 FQGNSA. V shed 7 bases and J 1 base; nucleotides not matched to a gene: 4. The CDR3 totals 14 residues.

This clonotype has at least ten counts. The gene calls are TRBV19 and TRBJ2-5; D might be TRBD1 (5 bases). CDR1 is LNHDA, CDR2 SQIVND, per germline (reference sequence). The CDR3 length is 12 residues. Trimming stripped 3 bases from V and 7 bases from J, with 9 bases between. In nucleotides, the CDR3 is TGTGCCAGTAGTATTGCCCAGGGGACCCAGTACTTC. Translation: CASSIAQGTQYF.

This clonotype was counted many times. This sequence joins TRBV18 and TRBJ1-5, with unresolved D. This CDR3 is built from 14 residues. Germline V gene lookup returns CDR1 KGHSH and CDR2 LQKENI. V lost 3 bases to trimming and J lost 4 bases, with 10 bases between them. Here the CDR3 DNA reads TGTGCCAGCTCACCGATGGAGCAAAATCAGCCCCAGCATTTT. As protein: CASSPMEQNQPQHF.

The chain combines TRBV29-1 with TRBJ1-1, with TRBD1 matching over 8 bases. CDR1 and CDR2 from the germline V gene are SQVTM and ANQGSEA. The CDR3 is 12 amino acids. V was clipped by 6 bases and J by 5 bases; unmatched bases: 5. The CDR3 here is CSVQGTGTEAFF. The CDR3 nucleotides are TGCAGCGTACAGGGGACAGGTACTGAAGCTTTCTTT.

This clonotype was seen ten or more times. The J gene is TRBJ2-3, the V gene TRBV2; 9 bases are a match to TRBD1. Losses at the gene ends were 8 bases for V and 2 bases for J; bases not matched to a gene: 8. CDR1 SNHLY and CDR2 FYNNEI come from the germline V gene. The CDR3 consists of 15 residues. The CDR3 is CASGERQGVTDTQYF. The DNA of the CDR3 is TGTGCCAGCGGGGAAAGACAGGGGGTCACAGATACGCAGTATTTT.

The sample holds many counts of this clonotype. In DNA form, the CDR3 reads TGCGCCAGCAGTCTCGGGACAACAGAAAAACTGTTTTTT. Encoded protein: CASSLGTTEKLFF. This chain joins TRBV5-1 and TRBJ1-4, with D possibly TRBD1 on 6 matching bases. Germline values: CDR1 SGHRS, CDR2 YFSETQ. V lost 5 bases and J 8 bases, leaving 13 bases between the germline ends. This CDR3 comprises 13 residues. Combining the CDR3 with reference TRBV5-1 and TRBJ1-4 gives the whole variable domain KAGVTQTPRYLIKTRGQQVTLSCSPISGHRSVSWYQQTPGQGLQFLFEYFSETQRNKGNFPGRFSGRQFSNSRSEMNVSTLELGDSALYLCASSLGTTEKLFFGSGTQLSVL.

At least ten counts were recorded for this clonotype. The V and J genes are TRBV6-2 or TRBV6-3 and TRBJ2-1; no definite D call. The length of the CDR3 is 15 residues. Trimming cost V 2 bases and J 4 bases, with 12 bases left between them. Germline loops: CDR1 MNHEY, CDR2 SVGEGT. Here the CDR3 reads CASSYRAPSYNEQFF. CDR3 nucleotide sequence: TGTGCCAGCAGTTACCGGGCACCCTCTTACAATGAGCAGTTCTTC.

The chain joins TRBV30 to TRBJ2-1; no clear D. This CDR3 has 14 residues. Trimming left V 2 bases short and J 7 bases short, with 15 bases between. Germline loops: CDR1 GTSNPN, CDR2 SVGIG (reference sequence). The CDR3 protein is CAWSNPEAPNEQFF. CDR3 nucleotides: TGTGCCTGGAGTAATCCAGAGGCCCCGAATGAGCAGTTCTTC.

The rearrangement links TRBV7-9 to TRBJ1-1, with D tentatively TRBD1 (5 bases). The CDR3 covers 14 residues. V was pared by 4 bases and J by 1 base, with 10 bases between. Looked up from germline, CDR1 is SEHNR and CDR2 is FQNEAQ (reference sequence). CDR3 loop: CASSSGRANTEAFF. CDR3 DNA sequence: TGTGCCAGCAGCTCTGGCAGGGCGAACACTGAAGCTTTCTTT.

This clonotype was counted between two and nine times. This rearrangement joins TRBV6-2 or TRBV6-3 to TRBJ2-3; possibly TRBD1 for D (6 bases). The V gene's germline CDR1 is MNHEY and CDR2 SVGEGT. The CDR3 has 18 amino acids. V lost 2 bases to trimming and J lost 4 bases, with 22 bases between them. The CDR3 sequence is CASSYLMARGRGPDTQYF. In DNA, the CDR3 is TGTGCCAGCAGTTACCTAATGGCGCGCGGCAGGGGCCCAGATACGCAGTATTTT.

This clonotype was seen just once. The chain uses TRBV5-1 and TRBJ2-5; a weak D match, TRBD1 (5 bases). CDR3 length: 16 amino acids. Germline V gene data show CDR1 as SGHRS and CDR2 as YFSETQ. The ends were cut back, 0 bases at V and 5 bases at J, with 17 bases in the middle. The CDR3 DNA reads as TGCGCCAGCAGCTTGGCCTTGGCAGGGATCCAGGAGACCCAGTACTTC. It encodes CASSLALAGIQETQYF.

This clonotype showed up just a few times. This rearrangement joins TRBV29-1 to TRBJ1-5; D is possibly TRBD1 (5 bases). Germline V CDR1 and CDR2: SQVTM, ANQGSEA. The CDR3 has 13 residues. The V gene lost 4 bases and the J gene lost 3 bases, with 10 bases spanning the gap. For the CDR3, the DNA is TGCAGCGTTGGACAGTCCCTCAATCAGCCCCAGCATTTT. This codes for CSVGQSLNQPQHF.

This clonotype is medium-sized by share. The V gene is TRBV5-1, the J gene TRBJ2-1; 10 bases agree with TRBD2. Germline CDR1 reads SGHRS; CDR2 reads YFSETQ. The ends lost 0 bases at V and 5 bases at J; junction bases unmatched: 2. The CDR3 is 15 amino acids. The CDR3 nucleotides are TGCGCCAGCAGCTTGGGGACTAGCGGAAACAATGAGCAGTTCTTC. This gives the protein CASSLGTSGNNEQFF.

The chain couples TRBV6-5 to TRBJ2-7; D is uncertain. This CDR3 has 15 amino acids. In germline, CDR1 is MNHEY, CDR2 SVGAGI. V was cut by 2 bases and J by 4 bases, with 15 bases left in between. As DNA, the CDR3 is TGTGCCAGCAGTTACGGTCGGGTGGGCGGTTACGAGCAGTACTTC. This translates into CASSYGRVGGYEQYF.

This clonotype qualifies as medium-sized. The rearrangement uses TRBV2 and TRBJ2-3; D is uncertain. The CDR3 has 14 amino acids. Germline-derived CDR1 and CDR2 are SNHLY and FYNNEI. Deletions cut 7 bases from V and 2 bases from J, with 13 bases between. The CDR3 here is CASTTVPSTDTQYF. The DNA for the CDR3 is TGTGCCAGCACCACAGTCCCTTCCACAGATACGCAGTATTTT.

This clonotype was seen ten or more times. The chain carries TRBV5-5 and TRBJ2-1; no clear D gene. The CDR3 has 14 amino acids. Trimming left V 0 bases short and J 7 bases short, with 11 bases between. Per germline, CDR1 SGHKS and CDR2 YYEKEE (reference sequence). In DNA, the CDR3 is TGTGCCAGCAGCTTGGACGGGCCGACGAATGAGCAGTTCTTC. Its protein is CASSLDGPTNEQFF.

By proportion, this clonotype is medium-sized. The chain has TRBV10-3 and TRBJ2-6; no reliable D call. Per the germline V gene, CDR1 is ENHRY and CDR2 is SYGVKD. The V end lost 3 bases, the J end lost 0 bases, and 6 bases lay between the germline ends. The CDR3 is 15 amino acids. In DNA, the CDR3 is TGTGCCATCAGTGACGGTCGCTCTGGGGCCAACGTCCTGACTTTC. The encoded protein is CAISDGRSGANVLTF.

Relative to its sample, this clonotype is medium-sized. The rearrangement joins TRBV10-1 to TRBJ2-3; D perhaps matches TRBD1 (5 bases). Germline CDR1 and CDR2: WNHNN and SYGVQD (reference sequence). Trimming cost V 3 bases and J 2 bases, with 12 bases left between them. The CDR3 is 15 residues long. The CDR3 sequence: CASSDEFGATDTQYF. The CDR3 DNA reads TGCGCCAGCAGTGATGAGTTTGGGGCCACAGATACGCAGTATTTT.

This chain connects TRBV27 to TRBJ2-3; 9 nucleotides match TRBD2. This CDR3 is 15 amino acids long. Looked up from germline, CDR1 is MNHEY and CDR2 is SMNVEV (reference sequence). The V gene end was trimmed by 9 bases and the J gene end by 4 bases; junction bases not matched to a gene: 11. CDR3: CARVSSGRSADTQYF. The DNA for the CDR3 is TGTGCCAGAGTGTCAAGCGGGAGGAGTGCAGATACGCAGTATTTT.

In this sample, this clonotype turned up a few times. The V gene is TRBV6-1, the J gene TRBJ2-7; 8 nucleotides agree with TRBD2. With V trimmed by 0 bases and J by 7 bases, 5 bases remained unmatched. This CDR3 has 14 amino acids. Germline assignment: CDR1 MNHNS and CDR2 SASEGT. The CDR3 coding sequence is TGTGCCAGCAGTGAAGCGAGGCTAGCGGGTGAGCAGTACTTC. Translation gives CASSEARLAGEQYF.

This clonotype was picked up many times. The chain has TRBV9 and TRBJ2-3; the D call may be TRBD1 or TRBD2 (6 bases each). Germline-derived CDR1 and CDR2 are SGDLS and YYNGEE. CDR3 length equals 16 residues. Trimming cost V 2 bases and J 4 bases, with 17 bases left between them. The DNA of the CDR3 is TGTGCCAGCAGCGTTCCCGTCGGGGGCTGGGCAGATACGCAGTATTTT. It translates to CASSVPVGGWADTQYF.

This clonotype was counted many times. The chain is built from TRBV30 and TRBJ2-1; no clear D. Germline values: CDR1 GTSNPN, CDR2 SVGIG (reference sequence). V gave up 0 bases and J gave up 10 bases, with 13 bases separating them. This CDR3 has 13 amino acids. The CDR3 is CAWSVASQSEQFF. The CDR3 DNA reads as TGTGCCTGGAGTGTGGCCTCCCAATCCGAGCAGTTCTTC.